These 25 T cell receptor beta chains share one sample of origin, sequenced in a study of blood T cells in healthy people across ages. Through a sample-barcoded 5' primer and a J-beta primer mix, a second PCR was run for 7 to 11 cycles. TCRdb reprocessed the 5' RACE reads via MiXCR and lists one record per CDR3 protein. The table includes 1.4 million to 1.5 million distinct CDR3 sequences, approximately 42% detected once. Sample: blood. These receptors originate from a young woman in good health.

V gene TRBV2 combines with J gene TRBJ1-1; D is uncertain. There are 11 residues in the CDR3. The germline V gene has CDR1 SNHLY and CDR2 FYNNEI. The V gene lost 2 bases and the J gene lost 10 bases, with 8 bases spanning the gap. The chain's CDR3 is CASSEPEGAFF. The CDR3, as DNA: TGTGCCAGCAGTGAACCAGAGGGAGCTTTCTTT.

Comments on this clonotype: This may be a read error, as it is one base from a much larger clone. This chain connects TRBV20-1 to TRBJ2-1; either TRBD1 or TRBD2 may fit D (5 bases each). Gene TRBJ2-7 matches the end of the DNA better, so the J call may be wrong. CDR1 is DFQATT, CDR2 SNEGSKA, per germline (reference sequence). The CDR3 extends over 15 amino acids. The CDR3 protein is CSARRPAGTYNEQYF. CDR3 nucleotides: TGCAGTGCACGTCGTCCCGCCGGGACCTACAATGAGCAGTACTTC.

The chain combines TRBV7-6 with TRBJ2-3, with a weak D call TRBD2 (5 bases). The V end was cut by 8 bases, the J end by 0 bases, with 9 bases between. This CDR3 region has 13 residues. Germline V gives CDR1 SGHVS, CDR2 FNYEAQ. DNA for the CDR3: TGTGCCAGCCTAGGACTGAGCACAGATACGCAGTATTTT. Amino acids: CASLGLSTDTQYF.

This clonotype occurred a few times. The CDR3 region is CSARPGLITEKLFF. CDR3 coding DNA: TGCAGTGCTAGGCCGGGCCTCATCACTGAAAAACTGTTTTTT. The rearrangement uses TRBV20-1 and TRBJ1-4, with no clear D. Germline lookup yields CDR1 DFQATT and CDR2 SNEGSKA (reference sequence). The CDR3 covers 14 residues. Trimming pared 3 bases from V and 7 bases from J, leaving 15 bases between.

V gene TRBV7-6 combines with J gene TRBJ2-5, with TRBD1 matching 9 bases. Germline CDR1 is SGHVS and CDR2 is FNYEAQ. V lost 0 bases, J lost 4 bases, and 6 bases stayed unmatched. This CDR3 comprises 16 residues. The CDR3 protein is CASSLANRGPAETQYF. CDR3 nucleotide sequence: TGTGCCAGCAGCTTAGCAAACAGGGGGCCCGCAGAGACCCAGTACTTC.

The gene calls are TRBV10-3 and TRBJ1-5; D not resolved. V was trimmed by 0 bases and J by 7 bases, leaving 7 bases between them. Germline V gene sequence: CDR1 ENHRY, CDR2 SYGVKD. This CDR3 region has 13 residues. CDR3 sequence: CAISESGKQPQHF. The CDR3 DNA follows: TGTGCCATCAGTGAGTCCGGGAAACAGCCCCAGCATTTT.

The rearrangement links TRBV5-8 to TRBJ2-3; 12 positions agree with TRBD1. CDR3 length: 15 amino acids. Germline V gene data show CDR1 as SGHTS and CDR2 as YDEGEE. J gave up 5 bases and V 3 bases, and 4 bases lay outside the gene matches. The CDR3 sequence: CASSSGQGAKDTQYF. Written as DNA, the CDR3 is TGTGCCAGCAGCTCGGGACAGGGGGCGAAAGATACGCAGTATTTT.

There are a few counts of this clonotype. The CDR3 spells CSARDGSGWSQYF. The CDR3, as DNA: TGCAGTGCTAGAGATGGGAGTGGTTGGTCGCAGTATTTT. V is TRBV20-1 and J is TRBJ2-3; D is possibly TRBD2 (5 bases). This CDR3 is built from 13 residues. Trimming stripped 0 bases from V and 10 bases from J, with 14 bases between. Germline V gene data show CDR1 as DFQATT and CDR2 as SNEGSKA (reference sequence).

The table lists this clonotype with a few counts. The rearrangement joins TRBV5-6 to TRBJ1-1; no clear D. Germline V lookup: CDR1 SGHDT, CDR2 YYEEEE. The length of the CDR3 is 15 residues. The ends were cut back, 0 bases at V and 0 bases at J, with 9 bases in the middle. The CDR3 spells CASSLDFWVNTEAFF. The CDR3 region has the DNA TGTGCCAGCAGCTTGGATTTTTGGGTGAACACTGAAGCTTTCTTT.

In DNA form, the CDR3 reads TGCGCCAGCAGCAGGGTAACTAATGAAAAACTGTTTTTT. Its protein product is CASSRVTNEKLFF. The J gene is TRBJ1-4, the V gene TRBV5-1, with no clear D. This CDR3 has 13 residues. V lost 4 bases and J lost 1, with 5 bases in between. Germline CDR1 reads SGHRS; CDR2 reads YFSETQ.

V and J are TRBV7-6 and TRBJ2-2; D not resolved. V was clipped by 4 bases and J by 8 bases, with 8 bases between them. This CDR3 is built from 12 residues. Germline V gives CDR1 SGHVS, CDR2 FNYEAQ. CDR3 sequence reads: CASSSSLGELFF. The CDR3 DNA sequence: TGTGCCAGCAGCTCCTCGTTGGGGGAGCTGTTTTTT.

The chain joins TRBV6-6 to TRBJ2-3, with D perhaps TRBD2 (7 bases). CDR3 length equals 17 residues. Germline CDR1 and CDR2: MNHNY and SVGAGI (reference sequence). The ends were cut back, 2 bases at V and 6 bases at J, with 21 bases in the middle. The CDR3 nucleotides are TGTGCCAGCAGTTACCAATCACGGGCGGGGGCGTCGGATACGCAGTATTTT. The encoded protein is CASSYQSRAGASDTQYF.

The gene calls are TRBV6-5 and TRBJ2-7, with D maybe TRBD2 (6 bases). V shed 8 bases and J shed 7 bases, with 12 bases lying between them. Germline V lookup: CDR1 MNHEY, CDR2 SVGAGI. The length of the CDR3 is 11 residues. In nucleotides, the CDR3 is TGTGCCAGCGTTGGGAGGAATGAGCAGTACTTC. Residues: CASVGRNEQYF.

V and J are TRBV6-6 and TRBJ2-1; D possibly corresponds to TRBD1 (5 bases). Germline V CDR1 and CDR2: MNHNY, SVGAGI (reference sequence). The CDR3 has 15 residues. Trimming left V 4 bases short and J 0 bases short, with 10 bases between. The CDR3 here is CASSSTDFSYNEQFF. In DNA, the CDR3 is TGTGCCAGCAGTTCGACAGATTTCTCCTACAATGAGCAGTTCTTC.

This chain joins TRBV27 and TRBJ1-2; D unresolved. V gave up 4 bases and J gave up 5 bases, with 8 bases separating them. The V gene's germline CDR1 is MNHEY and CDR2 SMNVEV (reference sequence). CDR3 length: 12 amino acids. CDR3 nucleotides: TGTGCCAGCAGTTCCCGCGTTTATGGCTACACCTTC. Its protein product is CASSSRVYGYTF.

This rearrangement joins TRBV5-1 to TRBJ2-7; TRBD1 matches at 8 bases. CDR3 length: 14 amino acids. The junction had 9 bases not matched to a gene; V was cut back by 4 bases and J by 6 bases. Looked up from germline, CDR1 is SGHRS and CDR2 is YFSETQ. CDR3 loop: CASSPGQVYGEQYF. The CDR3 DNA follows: TGCGCCAGCAGCCCGGGACAGGTGTACGGCGAGCAGTACTTC.

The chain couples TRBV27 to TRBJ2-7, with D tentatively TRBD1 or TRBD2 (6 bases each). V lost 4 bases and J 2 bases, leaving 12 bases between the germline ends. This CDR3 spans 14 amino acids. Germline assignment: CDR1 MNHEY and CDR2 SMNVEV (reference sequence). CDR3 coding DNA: TGTGCCAGCAGTTCCCACAGGGAGGCCTACGAGCAGTACTTC. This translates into CASSSHREAYEQYF.

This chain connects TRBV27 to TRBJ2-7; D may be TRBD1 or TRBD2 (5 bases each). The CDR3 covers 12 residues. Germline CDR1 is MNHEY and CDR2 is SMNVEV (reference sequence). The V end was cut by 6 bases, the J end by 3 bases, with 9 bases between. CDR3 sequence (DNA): TGTGCCAGCAGGGGGGTCTTCTACGAGCAGTACTTC. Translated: CASRGVFYEQYF.

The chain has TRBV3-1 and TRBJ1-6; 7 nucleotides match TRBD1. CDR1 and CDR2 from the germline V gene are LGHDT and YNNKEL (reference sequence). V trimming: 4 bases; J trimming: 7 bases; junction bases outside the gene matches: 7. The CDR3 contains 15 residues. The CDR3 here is CASSRGQPANSPLHF. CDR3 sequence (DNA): TGTGCCAGCAGCCGGGGACAGCCCGCCAATTCACCCCTCCACTTT.

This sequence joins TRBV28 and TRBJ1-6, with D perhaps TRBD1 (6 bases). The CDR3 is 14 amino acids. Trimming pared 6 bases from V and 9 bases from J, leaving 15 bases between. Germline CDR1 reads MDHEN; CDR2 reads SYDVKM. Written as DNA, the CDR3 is TGTGCCAGCAGCTCAGCGGACAGAGCTTCACCCCTCCACTTT. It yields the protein CASSSADRASPLHF.

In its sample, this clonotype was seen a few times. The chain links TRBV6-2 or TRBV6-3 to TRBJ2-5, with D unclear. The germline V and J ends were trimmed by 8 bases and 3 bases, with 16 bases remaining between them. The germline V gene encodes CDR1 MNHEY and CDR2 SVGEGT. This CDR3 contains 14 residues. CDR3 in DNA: TGTGCCAGCCAGTTCGGCCAGATGGAAGAGACCCAGTACTTC. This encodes CASQFGQMEETQYF.

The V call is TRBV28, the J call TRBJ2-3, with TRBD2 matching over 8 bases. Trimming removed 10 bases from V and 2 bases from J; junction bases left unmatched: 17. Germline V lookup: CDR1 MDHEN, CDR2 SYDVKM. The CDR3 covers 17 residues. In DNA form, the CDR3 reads TGTGCCACCGGCGACACTACAGCGGGGGCCATCACAGATACGCAGTATTTT. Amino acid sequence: CATGDTTAGAITDTQYF.

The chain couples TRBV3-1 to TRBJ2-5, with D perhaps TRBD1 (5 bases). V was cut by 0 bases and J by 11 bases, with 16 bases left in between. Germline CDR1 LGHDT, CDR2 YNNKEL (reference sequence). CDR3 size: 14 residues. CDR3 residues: CASSQDSTVNEQYF. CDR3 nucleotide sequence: TGTGCCAGCAGCCAAGATTCGACAGTCAATGAGCAGTACTTC.

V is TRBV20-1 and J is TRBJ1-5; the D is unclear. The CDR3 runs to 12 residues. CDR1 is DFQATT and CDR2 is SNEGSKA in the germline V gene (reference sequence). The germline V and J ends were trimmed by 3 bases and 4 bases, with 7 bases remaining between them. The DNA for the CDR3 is TGCAGTGCTAGCCCGAGAAATCAGCCCCAGCATTTT. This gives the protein CSASPRNQPQHF.

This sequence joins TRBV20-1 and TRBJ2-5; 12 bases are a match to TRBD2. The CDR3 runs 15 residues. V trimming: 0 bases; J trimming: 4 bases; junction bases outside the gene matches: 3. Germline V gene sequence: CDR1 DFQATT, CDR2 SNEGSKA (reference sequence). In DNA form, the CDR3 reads TGCAGTGCTAGAGATCAGACTAGCGGGGGAGAGACCCAGTACTTC. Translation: CSARDQTSGGETQYF.